The T cell receptor (beta chain) described here comes from a study of blood T cell repertoires in COVID-19. On the study more broadly: Spain, Italy and the United States supplied samples that represented acute and convalescent COVID-19. T cells, B-cell-depleted T cells, or PBMCs supplied cDNA or gDNA.

Source study methods: Estimation of nucleated cell counts relied on the amplification of reference gene primers. The method was immunoSEQ multiplex PCR; TCRdb's version includes in-frame clones alone and lacks a portion of them. The V and J calls and clone size come from that table; D and trimming were worked out from the DNA. The data hold about 230,000 clones, with around 80% observed a single time. Deletions cut 3 bases from V and 3 bases from J, with 12 bases between. This CDR3 region has 14 residues. Germline V lookup: CDR1 SGHRS, CDR2 YFSETQ. This clone is a singleton in its sample. This receptor was identified in a middle-aged man with acute or convalescent COVID-19. The rearrangement joins TRBV5-1 to TRBJ1-2; no definite D call. Sequencing was done on a sample of peripheral blood. CDR3 in amino acids: CASSWTDGDYGYTF. The CDR3 DNA follows: TGCGCCAGCAGCTGGACTGACGGAGACTATGGCTACACCTTC.